This TCR beta chain was captured by sequencing in a study of blood T cells in healthy people across ages. Whole-study context: When template switching was applied, about one barcoded beta molecule was captured per two T cells.

Every donor provided ten milliliters of peripheral blood. This CDR3 region has 13 residues. Germline-derived CDR1 and CDR2 are MDHEN and SYDVKM. The ends were cut back, 3 bases at V and 13 bases at J, with 16 bases in the middle. As regards this clonotype: Its antigen is still unknown.

General observations from the study: Relative to aged donors, long-lived donors carried more naive CD4+ cells and displayed higher diversity.

Primed by a sample-barcoded 5' primer and a J-beta primer mix, a second PCR proceeded for about 6 to 12 cycles. TCRdb itself ran the 5' RACE reads through MiXCR, one entry per CDR3 protein. Of some 850,000 distinct CDR3 sequences in the sample, under 30% are singletons; the top ten hold under 3%. The same data also contributed to another study, on T cells of mothers and their children. As that report states: Reads recorded for TCR beta CDR3 numbered over 9 million per mother and approximately 2.9 million per child.

The gene calls are TRBV28 and TRBJ1-5, with unresolved D. The receptor was isolated from a boy aged 10-17 years in good health. Sequencing was done on a sample of blood. For the CDR3, the DNA is TGTGCCAGCAGTTTGACCCTTACACGGGGACAGCATTTT. It specifies CASSLTLTRGQHF. Full variable domain (remainder filled in from reference TRBV28 and TRBJ1-5): DVKVTQSSRYLVKRTGEKVFLECVQDMDHENMFWYRQDPGLGLRLIYFSYDVKMKEKGDIPEGYSVSREKKERFSLILESASTNQTSMYLCASSLTLTRGQHFGDGTRLSIL.